The 20 T cell receptor beta chains reported below all come from one sample, sequenced in a study of T cell responses to AZD1222 COVID-19 vaccine. The protocol was immunoSEQ multiplex PCR, while the TCRdb copy is restricted to in-frame clones and leaves out a portion. The data hold more than 50,000 clones, with around 79% observed a single time. Material: peripheral blood, obtained on day 0 of MenACWY control vaccination. The source of these receptors is an adult in good health.

About this clone: One end of the junction fails to match germline, which may point to a read error. The chain uses TRBV2 and TRBJ1-5, with D possibly being TRBD1 (5 bases). The germline V gene has CDR1 SNHLY and CDR2 FYNNEI. The CDR3 covers 12 residues. CDR3 region: CASSSPDKSLYF. The CDR3 DNA follows: TGTGCCAGCAGTTCCCCGGACAAGAGCTTATATTTT.

The rearrangement links TRBV19 to TRBJ1-5; maybe TRBD1 (5 bases). Germline V CDR1 and CDR2: LNHDA, SQIVND (reference sequence). The V and J ends lost 7 bases and 4 bases respectively, with 11 bases between them. The CDR3 spans 13 residues. The chain's CDR3 is CASTAGGNQPQHF. The CDR3 coding sequence is TGTGCCAGTACTGCGGGGGGTAATCAGCCCCAGCATTTT.

The V gene is TRBV4-2, the J gene TRBJ1-1; D gene uncertain. This CDR3 spans 15 amino acids. Germline V CDR1 and CDR2: LGHNA, YNFKEQ. Trimming removed 4 bases from V and 1 base from J, with 13 bases in between. The CDR3 is CASSPLLAQNTEAFF. The DNA for the CDR3 is TGTGCCAGCAGCCCCTTATTAGCTCAGAACACTGAAGCTTTCTTT.

The chain has TRBV6-2 or TRBV6-3 and TRBJ1-5, with 8 bases lining up with TRBD1. Unmatched junction bases numbered 6, after V lost 2 bases and J lost 3 bases. The V gene's germline CDR1 is MNHEY and CDR2 SVGEGT. The CDR3 spans 16 residues. CDR3 protein: CASSYKTGELNQPQHF. CDR3 DNA: TGTGCCAGCAGTTACAAGACAGGGGAACTCAATCAGCCCCAGCATTTT.

This CDR3 reads CASSIRAPGGGDTQYF. Written as DNA, the CDR3 is TGTGCCAGTAGTATTCGGGCCCCCGGAGGAGGAGATACGCAGTATTTT. The chain recombines TRBV19 with TRBJ2-3, with D maybe TRBD2 (5 bases). Trimming pared 3 bases from V and 5 bases from J, leaving 18 bases between. The CDR3 runs to 16 residues. Looked up from germline, CDR1 is LNHDA and CDR2 is SQIVND (reference sequence). The whole variable domain, remainder taken from reference TRBV19 and TRBJ2-3, is DGGITQSPKYLFRKEGQNVTLSCEQNLNHDAMYWYRQDPGQGLRLIYYSQIVNDFQKGDIAEGYSVSREKKESFPLTVTSAQKNPTAFYLCASSIRAPGGGDTQYFGPGTRLTVL.

This sequence joins TRBV7-9 and TRBJ1-1; D is undetermined. The germline V and J ends were trimmed by 4 bases and 4 bases, with 10 bases remaining between them. Per the germline V gene, CDR1 is SEHNR and CDR2 is FQNEAQ (reference sequence). The CDR3 covers 13 residues. CDR3 DNA sequence: TGTGCCAGCAGCTCCTCGGCGAGCACTGAAGCTTTCTTT. Translated: CASSSSASTEAFF.

The chain is built from TRBV5-1 and TRBJ2-1; D ambiguous. In germline, CDR1 is SGHRS, CDR2 YFSETQ. The CDR3 sequence is 12 residues long. Trimming shortened V by 4 bases and J by 8 bases, and 10 bases separated the two germline ends. The CDR3 here is CASSRTIDEQFF. In DNA form, the CDR3 reads TGCGCCAGCAGCCGTACTATCGATGAGCAGTTCTTC.

This clone was observed once. The chain joins TRBV28 to TRBJ2-7; D possibly corresponds to TRBD2 (6 bases). Germline lookup yields CDR1 MDHEN and CDR2 SYDVKM. Trimming stripped 8 bases from V and 1 base from J, with 12 bases between. There are 13 residues in the CDR3. The CDR3 is CASLASKSYEQYF. The CDR3 DNA follows: TGTGCCAGCCTAGCGTCTAAGTCCTACGAGCAGTACTTC. Filled out from reference TRBV28 and TRBJ2-7, the complete variable domain reads DVKVTQSSRYLVKRTGEKVFLECVQDMDHENMFWYRQDPGLGLRLIYFSYDVKMKEKGDIPEGYSVSREKKERFSLILESASTNQTSMYLCASLASKSYEQYFGPGTRLTVT.

The rearrangement links TRBV28 to TRBJ1-4, with 8 bases that match TRBD1. The CDR3 consists of 13 residues. V shed 6 bases, J shed 8 bases, and the junction held 5 bases outside the gene matches. CDR1 and CDR2 from the germline V gene are MDHEN and SYDVKM. DNA for the CDR3: TGTGCCAGCAGAGGACAGGGAGGAGAAAAACTGTTTTTT. Amino acid sequence: CASRGQGGEKLFF.

This clone was seen only once. The CDR3 coding sequence is TGTGCCAGCAGGACTAGCGGGAGAGGGAGTACAGATACGCAGTATTTT. Protein: CASRTSGRGSTDTQYF. V usage is TRBV2 and J usage is TRBJ2-3; 12 positions match TRBD2. With V trimmed by 6 bases and J by 3 bases, 7 bases remained unmatched. Germline values: CDR1 SNHLY, CDR2 FYNNEI. This CDR3 has 16 residues.

The V and J genes are TRBV3-1 (or the pseudogene TRBV3-2) and TRBJ1-4; perhaps TRBD1 as D (6 bases). Germline lookup yields CDR1 LGHDT and CDR2 YNNKEL (reference sequence). This CDR3 region has 14 residues. Trimming pared 3 bases from V and 7 bases from J, leaving 12 bases between. The chain's CDR3 is CASSQRGGGEKLFF. The CDR3 bases are TGTGCCAGCAGCCAGAGGGGGGGCGGTGAAAAACTGTTTTTT.

The V and J genes are TRBV30 and TRBJ1-2, with D unclear. V was clipped by 2 bases and J by 4 bases, with 5 bases between them. The CDR3 sequence is 11 residues long. Germline loops: CDR1 GTSNPN, CDR2 SVGIG (reference sequence). CDR3 region: CAWSLGYGYTF. Here the CDR3 DNA reads TGTGCCTGGAGTCTGGGCTATGGCTACACCTTC.

A single count supports this clone. The V call is TRBV29-1, the J call TRBJ1-3; 11 nucleotides align to TRBD1. J gave up 1 base and V 6 bases, and 5 bases lay outside the gene matches. Germline loops: CDR1 SQVTM, CDR2 ANQGSEA. CDR3 length equals 15 residues. CDR3 loop: CSVRGQGASGNTIYF. The CDR3 region has the DNA TGCAGCGTGCGTGGACAGGGGGCTTCTGGAAACACCATATATTTT.

The J gene is TRBJ1-6, the V gene TRBV7-3; 9 nucleotides match TRBD1. Per the germline V gene, CDR1 is SGHTA and CDR2 is FQGTGA. The length of the CDR3 is 14 residues. V lost 3 bases, J lost 8 bases, and 2 bases stayed unmatched. The CDR3 sequence: CASSLGQGDSPLHF. CDR3 nucleotides: TGTGCCAGCAGCTTGGGACAGGGAGATTCACCCCTCCACTTT. The whole variable domain, remainder taken from reference TRBV7-3 and TRBJ1-6, is GAGVSQTPSNKVTEKGKYVELRCDPISGHTALYWYRQSLGQGPEFLIYFQGTGAADDSGLPNDRFFAVRPEGSVSTLKIQRTERGDSAVYLCASSLGQGDSPLHFGNGTRLTVT.

The chain recombines TRBV2 with TRBJ2-5; D gene ambiguous. Per the germline V gene, CDR1 is SNHLY and CDR2 is FYNNEI. CDR3 length equals 11 residues. The germline V and J ends were trimmed by 2 bases and 5 bases, with 3 bases remaining between them. The DNA for the CDR3 is TGTGCCAGCAGTGAATACGAGACCCAGTACTTC. It codes for CASSEYETQYF.

This clone was detected only once. The rearrangement links TRBV10-3 to TRBJ2-7, with 11 bases matching TRBD1. CDR3 length equals 14 residues. V shed 6 bases and J 5 bases; nucleotides not matched to a gene: 6. Germline assignment: CDR1 ENHRY and CDR2 SYGVKD. The CDR3: CAIRAGDRGNEQYF. CDR3 DNA sequence: TGTGCCATCAGGGCCGGGGACAGGGGGAACGAGCAGTACTTC.

In nucleotides, the CDR3 is TGTGCCAGCAGCACCTCCTTGGGGGCCCAGCATTTT. It yields the protein CASSTSLGAQHF. V is TRBV21-1 and J is TRBJ1-5. TRBV21-1 is given as a pseudogene. The CDR3 extends over 12 amino acids.

The chain has TRBV7-8 and TRBJ1-4; 9 bases fit TRBD1. CDR1 is SGHVS and CDR2 is FQNEAQ in the germline V gene. The CDR3 totals 15 residues. V dropped 5 bases and J dropped 0; count of bases not matched to a gene: 1. CDR3 DNA: TGTGCCAGCAGCCGACAGGGGGCAACTAATGAAAAACTGTTTTTT. This codes for CASSRQGATNEKLFF.

The chain carries TRBV29-1 and TRBJ2-3; D gene ambiguous. Trimming stripped 4 bases from V and 6 bases from J, with 14 bases between. This CDR3 is 13 amino acids long. CDR1 and CDR2 from the germline V gene are SQVTM and ANQGSEA. The chain's CDR3 is CSVVGSFPDTQYF. Written as DNA, the CDR3 is TGCAGCGTTGTGGGCTCCTTCCCGGATACGCAGTATTTT.

This chain uses TRBV7-3 with TRBJ2-2, with TRBD2 identical over 8 bases. Germline lookup yields CDR1 SGHTA and CDR2 FQGTGA. Unmatched junction bases numbered 4, after V lost 0 bases and J lost 7 bases. The CDR3 loop spans 15 amino acids. The CDR3 DNA follows: TGTGCCAGCAGCTTAACAGCGGGAGAGGTCGGGGAGCTGTTTTTT. Translation gives CASSLTAGEVGELFF.